A selection of T cell receptor beta chains follows, all from one sample in a study of neurological immune-mediated disorders. Each CDR3 protein is one row after TCRdb ran MiXCR on the 5' RACE reads. Of approximately 37,000 distinct CDR3 sequences listed, roughly 14% are singletons. Sequenced sample: PBMCs. These receptors were collected from a woman between 50 and 59 years old with HTLV-1-associated myelopathy (HAM/TSP). Both conserved end residues are part of each CDR3. Each record gives: D gene, clone size, CDR3 length, V gene, J gene, CDR3 protein, CDR3 DNA. D genes are given only for firm matches. Expanded clones get a size class; other rows say once, few or many, or leave the size out.

>-|many|15|TRBV3-1|TRBJ1-4
CASSQAPSGKEKLFF
TGTGCCAGCAGCCAAGCTCCCAGTGGCAAAGAAAAACTGTTTTTT
>-|many|14|TRBV12-3/TRBV12-4|TRBJ1-2
CASTHLNGVYGYTF
TGTGCCAGCACCCACCTGAATGGGGTGTATGGCTACACCTTC
>-|few|15|TRBV15|TRBJ1-2
CVTSSRRADIYGYTF
TGTGTCACCAGCAGCAGACGGGCGGACATCTATGGCTACACCTTC
>TRBD1|many|13|TRBV6-1|TRBJ2-1
CASSRTGVNEQFF
TGTGCCAGCAGTCGGACAGGGGTTAATGAGCAGTTCTTC
>-|-|15|TRBV5-4|TRBJ2-3
CASSSTAVSTDTQYF
TGTGCCAGCAGCTCAACTGCCGTTAGCACAGATACGCAGTATTTT
>TRBD2|many|18|TRBV7-8|TRBJ2-1
CASSAGLAGSTSYNEQFF
TGTGCCAGCAGCGCGGGACTAGCGGGGAGCACCTCCTACAATGAGCAGTTCTTC
>-|many|13|TRBV11-3|TRBJ2-5
CASSLGRLETQYF
TGTGCCAGCAGCTTAGGACGGCTAGAGACCCAGTACTTC
>-|many|13|TRBV5-1|TRBJ2-1
CASSLGAVNEQFF
TGCGCCAGCAGCTTGGGGGCAGTCAATGAGCAGTTCTTC
>TRBD2|many|16|TRBV20-1|TRBJ2-5
CSASLASGGGQETQYF
TGCAGTGCTAGTTTGGCTAGCGGGGGGGGGCAAGAGACCCAGTACTTC
>TRBD2|many|16|TRBV5-6|TRBJ2-2
CASSRERGENTGELFF
TGTGCCAGCAGCCGCGAGCGGGGAGAAAACACCGGGGAGCTGTTTTTT
>-|many|12|TRBV20-1|TRBJ2-5
CSARDSLETQYF
TGCAGTGCTAGAGATAGCCTAGAGACCCAGTACTTC
>TRBD1|-|16|TRBV7-2|TRBJ1-1
CANSPRQGRSGTEAFF
TGTGCCAACAGCCCGCGACAGGGTCGGTCCGGCACTGAAGCTTTCTTT
>-|many|14|TRBV4-1|TRBJ1-2
CASSQDRVTYGYTF
TGCGCCAGCAGCCAAGACAGGGTGACTTATGGCTACACCTTC
>TRBD1|-|16|TRBV10-3|TRBJ2-2
CAISGRDREVTGELFF
TGTGCCATCAGTGGTCGGGACAGGGAGGTCACCGGGGAGCTGTTTTTT
>TRBD1|once|13|TRBV7-9|TRBJ2-1
CASLPDRDTEQFF
TGTGCCAGCCTTCCGGACAGGGACACTGAGCAGTTCTTC
>TRBD2|many|16|TRBV10-3|TRBJ2-5
CAISGVLAGGLETQYF
TGTGCCATCAGTGGCGTACTAGCGGGGGGCCTCGAGACCCAGTACTTC
>-|many|16|TRBV10-3|TRBJ1-2
CAISDLNPGFNYGYTF
TGTGCCATCAGTGACCTCAACCCGGGGTTTAACTATGGCTACACCTTC
>-|many|14|TRBV5-1|TRBJ2-5
CASSLGGVIETQYF
TGCGCCAGCAGCTTAGGCGGGGTTATTGAGACCCAGTACTTC
>-|-|15|TRBV5-1|TRBJ2-5
CASILESSWLDTQYF
TGCGCCAGCATCTTGGAGTCTAGCTGGCTAGACACCCAGTACTTC
>-|many|15|TRBV7-3|TRBJ1-2
CASSLTPGGGYGYTF
TGTGCCAGCAGCTTAACGCCCGGTGGGGGCTATGGCTACACCTTC
>-|-|18|TRBV29-1|TRBJ2-2
CSVEKFPGLPVGTGELFF
TGCAGCGTTGAAAAATTCCCCGGGCTCCCCGTGGGCACCGGGGAGCTGTTTTTT
>-|many|15|TRBV12-3/TRBV12-4|TRBJ1-1
CASSPLGGRNTEAFF
TGTGCCAGCAGTCCCCTAGGGGGACGGAACACTGAAGCTTTCTTT
>TRBD2|-|15|TRBV5-5|TRBJ2-5
CASSLAGSGAETQYF
TGTGCCAGCAGCTTGGCCGGTAGCGGGGCCGAGACCCAGTACTTC
>TRBD1|many|13|TRBV18|TRBJ1-2
CASSPRTGSGYTF
TGTGCCAGCTCACCACGGACAGGGTCTGGCTACACCTTC
>-|many|14|TRBV25-1|TRBJ2-2
CASSDGRITGELFF
TGTGCCAGCAGTGATGGACGGATCACCGGGGAGCTGTTTTTT